The 25 T cell receptor beta chains listed next were all sequenced from one sample in a study of cytomegalovirus exposure and HLA in healthy donors. The study ran its PCR with 60 Vbeta and 13 Jbeta primers. Using immunoSEQ multiplex PCR, the repertoire was profiled, and TCRdb retains in-frame clones only, with some absent. Seen here are under 200,000 clones, 60% to 85% observed once, and the top ten hold more than 5%. The source material was PBMCs. The receptor source for this set is a man in his forties or fifties in good health and CMV-seronegative.

This rearrangement joins TRBV9 to TRBJ1-1; 9 positions agree with TRBD1. The CDR3 contains 12 residues. The V gene's germline CDR1 is SGDLS and CDR2 YYNGEE. V dropped 2 bases and J dropped 11; count of bases not matched to a gene: 4. The CDR3 reads CASSVEGTGAFF. The CDR3 bases are TGTGCCAGCAGCGTGGAAGGGACAGGGGCTTTCTTT.

The CDR3 spells CASSPQGGRIGTEAFF. For the CDR3, the DNA is TGTGCCAGCTCACCACAGGGGGGGCGGATCGGCACTGAAGCTTTCTTT. The chain joins TRBV18 to TRBJ1-1, with a possible D match to TRBD1 (6 bases). The CDR3 runs to 16 residues. Germline V lookup: CDR1 KGHSH, CDR2 LQKENI. V was clipped by 1 base and J by 4 bases, with 16 bases between them. The full variable domain, its missing parts supplied by reference TRBV18 and TRBJ1-1, is NAGVMQNPRHLVRRRGQEARLRCSPMKGHSHVYWYRQLPEEGLKFMVYLQKENIIDESGMPKERFSAEFPKEGPSILRIQQVVRGDSAAYFCASSPQGGRIGTEAFFGQGTRLTVV.

This chain links TRBV9 with TRBJ2-7, with TRBD2 identical over 9 bases. V dropped 4 bases and J dropped 2; count of bases not matched to a gene: 13. Germline CDR1 reads SGDLS; CDR2 reads YYNGEE. The CDR3 runs to 17 residues. CDR3 sequence (DNA): TGTGCCAGCAGCACCGCCCCTCTGGCGGGGGGGACCTACGAGCAGTACTTC. This gives the protein CASSTAPLAGGTYEQYF.

This chain uses TRBV7-6 with TRBJ1-6; D uncertain. V was trimmed by 8 bases and J by 7 bases, leaving 15 bases between them. Germline V gives CDR1 SGHVS, CDR2 FNYEAQ. The CDR3 runs 14 residues. CDR3 amino acids: CASRPGFTNSPLHF. CDR3 sequence (DNA): TGTGCCAGCCGCCCGGGGTTCACGAATTCACCCCTCCACTTT.

J is TRBJ2-5 and V is TRBV10-1; TRBD1 might be the D (6 bases). The last part of the DNA fits TRBJ2-7 better; the J call may be wrong. Germline loops: CDR1 WNHNN, CDR2 SYGVQD (reference sequence). The CDR3 is 11 residues long. Written as DNA, the CDR3 is TGCGCCAGCCAGGGGTCCTACGAGCAGTACTTC. It is translated as CASQGSYEQYF.

V gene TRBV19 combines with J gene TRBJ2-1; 9 nucleotides align to TRBD2. The junction had 9 bases not matched to a gene; V was cut back by 3 bases and J by 0 bases. The CDR3 extends over 18 amino acids. Germline CDR1 and CDR2: LNHDA and SQIVND (reference sequence). The CDR3 DNA reads as TGTGCCAGTAGTATTGGGGCGGGAGGGTTAGGCTCCTACAATGAGCAGTTCTTC. Translated, it gives CASSIGAGGLGSYNEQFF.

The chain carries TRBV27 and TRBJ2-7; TRBD1 might be the D (6 bases). The CDR3 runs 15 residues. In germline, CDR1 is MNHEY, CDR2 SMNVEV (reference sequence). The V gene lost 0 bases and the J gene lost 4 bases, with 13 bases spanning the gap. The CDR3 here is CASSLSGTGHYEQYF. DNA for the CDR3: TGTGCCAGCAGTTTATCAGGGACGGGACATTACGAGCAGTACTTC.

This clone was detected only a few times. This chain uses TRBV11-2 with TRBJ2-1, with 9 bases identical to TRBD1. Germline V gene sequence: CDR1 SGHAT, CDR2 FQNNGV. This CDR3 comprises 16 residues. J was trimmed by 0 bases and V by 3 bases; bases with no gene match: 3. The CDR3 protein is CASSFGTGSSYNEQFF. The CDR3, as DNA: TGTGCCAGCAGCTTTGGGACAGGGAGCTCCTACAATGAGCAGTTCTTC.

The V gene is TRBV14, the J gene TRBJ2-5, with D unresolved. Germline V gives CDR1 SGHDN, CDR2 FVKESK. V was pared by 1 base and J by 0 bases, with 15 bases between. CDR3 size: 17 residues. The DNA of the CDR3 is TGTGCCAGCAGCCAAGTTCGTACCCAGCGTTACCAAGAGACCCAGTACTTC. This codes for CASSQVRTQRYQETQYF.

The chain recombines TRBV9 with TRBJ2-1; D gene unclear. The CDR3 is 15 residues long. CDR1 and CDR2 (germline): SGDLS, YYNGEE. V gave up 0 bases and J gave up 1 base, with 8 bases separating them. The CDR3 DNA reads as TGTGCCAGCAGCGTAGTTCCTTCTTCCTACAATGAGCAGTTCTTC. As protein: CASSVVPSSYNEQFF.

This clone was seen a handful of times. CDR3 sequence (DNA): TGCGCCAGCAGTCCCTTTGCGGTCAATGAGCAGTTCTTC. This translates into CASSPFAVNEQFF. The chain has TRBV4-1 and TRBJ2-1; D unresolved. This CDR3 contains 13 residues. Germline-derived CDR1 and CDR2 are MGHRA and YSYEKL. Trimming stripped 6 bases from V and 6 bases from J, with 12 bases between.

J is TRBJ2-2 and V is TRBV7-2; D gene unclear. The CDR3 is 15 residues long. Germline V gives CDR1 SGHTA, CDR2 FQGNSA. V dropped 5 bases and J dropped 4 bases, with 14 bases sitting between them. As DNA, the CDR3 is TGTGCCAGCAGCCCCTTGTTGTCGAGCACCGGGGAGCTGTTTTTT. It codes for CASSPLLSSTGELFF.

This chain links TRBV5-4 with TRBJ2-1; 10 bases align to TRBD1. Germline V gene sequence: CDR1 SGHNT, CDR2 YYREEE (reference sequence). J gave up 9 bases and V 5 bases, and 8 bases lay outside the gene matches. The CDR3 has 14 residues. This CDR3 reads CASRSRDRGSEQFF. For the CDR3, the DNA is TGTGCCAGCAGGTCCAGGGACAGGGGTAGTGAGCAGTTCTTC.

This chain uses TRBV4-3 with TRBJ2-5; TRBD2 agrees at 9 bases. The V gene end was trimmed by 1 base and the J gene end by 2 bases; junction bases not matched to a gene: 11. The CDR3 has 18 residues. The germline CDR1 and CDR2 sequences are LGHNA and YSLEER. The CDR3 loop is CASSQVASGGRKQETQYF. CDR3 bases: TGCGCCAGCAGCCAAGTTGCGAGCGGGGGGCGGAAACAAGAGACCCAGTACTTC.

The chain carries TRBV7-9 and TRBJ1-1; 7 bases line up with TRBD1. The CDR3 totals 15 residues. Trimming took 5 bases from V and 1 from J; bases not matched to a gene: 7. Per the germline V gene, CDR1 is SEHNR and CDR2 is FQNEAQ (reference sequence). The CDR3 coding sequence is TGTGCCAGCAGCCAGGGGGACCGCCCGAACACTGAAGCTTTCTTT. It is translated as CASSQGDRPNTEAFF. Looking up the rest from reference TRBV7-9 and TRBJ1-1 gives the full variable domain: DTGVSQNPRHKITKRGQNVTFRCDPISEHNRLYWYRQTLGQGPEFLTYFQNEAQLEKSRLLSDRFSAERPKGSFSTLEIQRTEQGDSAMYLCASSQGDRPNTEAFFGQGTRLTVV.

The chain has TRBV18 and TRBJ1-5; D is unresolved. The CDR3 loop spans 14 amino acids. Trimming cost V 5 bases and J 0 bases, with 8 bases left between them. Looked up from germline, CDR1 is KGHSH and CDR2 is LQKENI. The CDR3 DNA reads as TGTGCCAGCTCAGAGTACGATAGCAATCAGCCCCAGCATTTT. Its protein is CASSEYDSNQPQHF.

This clone came up a few times. This chain links TRBV25-1 with TRBJ1-4; D ambiguous. The CDR3 is made up of 14 amino acids. Germline V gene sequence: CDR1 MGHDK, CDR2 SYGVNS. V was shortened by 3 bases and J by 7 bases, with 12 bases between the two germline ends. CDR3 region: CASSDPGKGEKLFF. For the CDR3, the DNA is TGTGCCAGCAGTGACCCGGGAAAGGGTGAAAAACTGTTTTTT.

V and J are TRBV4-1 and TRBJ2-1, with D possibly being TRBD2 (5 bases). V was shortened by 1 base and J by 7 bases, with 17 bases between the two germline ends. Germline CDR1 is MGHRA and CDR2 is YSYEKL. The CDR3 is 16 residues long. Here the CDR3 reads CASSQGPGPGGNEQFF. The CDR3 nucleotides read TGCGCCAGCAGCCAAGGTCCCGGGCCCGGAGGTAATGAGCAGTTCTTC.

The J gene is TRBJ1-5, the V gene TRBV10-3; TRBD1 aligns across 7 bases. The CDR3 covers 13 residues. V lost 9 bases, J lost 4 bases, and 6 bases stayed unmatched. Germline V gives CDR1 ENHRY, CDR2 SYGVKD. CDR3 in DNA: TGTGCCATATCGGCAGGGGGGAATCAGCCCCAGCATTTT. Protein sequence: CAISAGGNQPQHF.

The genes are TRBV9 and TRBJ2-1; TRBD2 matches 11 bases. Germline trimming cut 0 bases from V and 0 bases from J; bases unmatched to any gene: 5. The CDR3 has 18 residues. Germline V gives CDR1 SGDLS, CDR2 YYNGEE. The CDR3 spells CASSVGASGGFSYNEQFF. The CDR3 DNA reads as TGTGCCAGCAGCGTAGGCGCTAGCGGGGGGTTCTCCTACAATGAGCAGTTCTTC.

This clone was seen a handful of times. The genes are TRBV6-1 and TRBJ2-7; possible D gene TRBD1, 6 bases. The CDR3 consists of 12 residues. CDR1 is MNHNS, CDR2 SASEGT, per germline. V was trimmed by 7 bases and J by 4 bases, leaving 11 bases between them. CDR3 DNA: TGTGCCAGCATTAAGACAGGTTACGAGCAGTACTTC. Translation: CASIKTGYEQYF.

This sequence joins TRBV18 and TRBJ1-1; D may be TRBD1 (5 bases). This CDR3 spans 15 amino acids. V gave up 2 bases and J gave up 5 bases, with 15 bases separating them. Germline lookup yields CDR1 KGHSH and CDR2 LQKENI. CDR3 in DNA: TGTGCCAGCTCACCAATCTATGACAGCGGGACTGAAGCTTTCTTT. Protein sequence: CASSPIYDSGTEAFF.

The chain is built from TRBV14 and TRBJ2-5; D is uncertain. The end of the DNA is better explained by TRBJ2-7, so the J call may be wrong. Looked up from germline, CDR1 is SGHDN and CDR2 is FVKESK. This CDR3 contains 13 residues. CDR3 DNA: TGTGCCAGCAGCCAAGTTCGCGTGAGCGAGCAGTACTTC. Translated: CASSQVRVSEQYF.

V and J are TRBV27 and TRBJ1-6; D possibly corresponds to TRBD1 (6 bases). The CDR3 loop spans 14 amino acids. Germline CDR1 reads MNHEY; CDR2 reads SMNVEV (reference sequence). The ends were cut back, 5 bases at V and 3 bases at J, with 8 bases in the middle. The chain's CDR3 is CASSRGGYNSPLHF. Here the CDR3 DNA reads TGTGCCAGCAGTCGAGGGGGCTATAATTCACCCCTCCACTTT.

This chain joins TRBV9 and TRBJ2-7; 7 nucleotides agree with TRBD1. V shed 4 bases, J shed 4 bases, and the junction held 11 bases outside the gene matches. In germline, CDR1 is SGDLS, CDR2 YYNGEE. The CDR3 has 15 residues. The CDR3 reads CASSPNRDSIYEQYF. In DNA, the CDR3 is TGTGCCAGCAGCCCCAACCGGGACAGCATTTACGAGCAGTACTTC.